The source of this T cell receptor beta chain is a study of CD8 T cells in ankylosing spondylitis. The study's findings and limits: From matched ankylosing spondylitis synovial fluid, disease-linked clones were reportedly recovered at significantly enriched levels. In reactive arthritis synovial fluid and blood, some motif variants had been reported before.

The length of the CDR3 is 15 residues. V was cut by 2 bases and J by 8 bases, with 18 bases left in between. Germline CDR1 and CDR2: LGHNA and YSLEER. TCRdb passed the 5' RACE reads through MiXCR, listing each CDR3 protein once. Altogether 150,000 to 200,000 distinct CDR3 sequences are present, 25% to 35% being singletons, with the ten largest covering 4.5% to 6%. This clonotype was observed at least ten times. Its antigen is still unknown. The chain combines TRBV4-3 with TRBJ1-2; unclear D gene. The sample was synovial fluid, either unsorted or a sorted T cell fraction (not recorded which). This receptor was taken from a male donor with ankylosing spondylitis. The CDR3 DNA is TGCGCCAGCAGCCAATTTCGGGAAAACCCTGGGGGCTACACCTTC. Encoded protein: CASSQFRENPGGYTF.